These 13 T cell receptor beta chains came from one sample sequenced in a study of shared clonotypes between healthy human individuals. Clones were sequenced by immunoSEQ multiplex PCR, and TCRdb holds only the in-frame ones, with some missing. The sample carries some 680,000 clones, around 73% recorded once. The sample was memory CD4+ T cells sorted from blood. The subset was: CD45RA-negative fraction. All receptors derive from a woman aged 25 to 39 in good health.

The CDR3 DNA follows: TGTGCCAGCAGTGAAAGGAAAGGGAAAGAGACCCAGTACTTC. Translating gives CASSERKGKETQYF. The chain has TRBV25-1 and TRBJ2-5; the D is unclear. Germline loops: CDR1 MGHDK, CDR2 SYGVNS. The CDR3 runs to 14 residues. V was trimmed by 2 bases and J by 3 bases, leaving 10 bases between them.

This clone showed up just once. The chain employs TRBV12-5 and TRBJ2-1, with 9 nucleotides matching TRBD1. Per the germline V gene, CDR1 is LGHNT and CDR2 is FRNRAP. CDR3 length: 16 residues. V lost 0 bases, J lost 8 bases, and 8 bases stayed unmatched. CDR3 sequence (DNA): TGTGCTAGTGGTTTGGTACTGGGACAGGGTCCGGATGAGCAGTTCTTC. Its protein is CASGLVLGQGPDEQFF.

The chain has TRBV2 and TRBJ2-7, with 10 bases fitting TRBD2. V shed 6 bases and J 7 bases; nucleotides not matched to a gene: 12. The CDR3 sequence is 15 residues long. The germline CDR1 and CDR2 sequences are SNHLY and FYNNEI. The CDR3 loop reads CASRESGRAVGEQYF. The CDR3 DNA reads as TGTGCCAGCAGAGAGAGCGGGAGGGCCGTAGGGGAGCAGTACTTC.

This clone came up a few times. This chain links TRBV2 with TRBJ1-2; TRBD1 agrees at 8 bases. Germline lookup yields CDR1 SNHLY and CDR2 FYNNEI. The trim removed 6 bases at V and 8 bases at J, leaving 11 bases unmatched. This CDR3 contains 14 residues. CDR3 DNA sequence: TGTGCCAGCAGGGCCAGGGGGCGCGGTTCCGGCTACACCTTC. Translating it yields CASRARGRGSGYTF.

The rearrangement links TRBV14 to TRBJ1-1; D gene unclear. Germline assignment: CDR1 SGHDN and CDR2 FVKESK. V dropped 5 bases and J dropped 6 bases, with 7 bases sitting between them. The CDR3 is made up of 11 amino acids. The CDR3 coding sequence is TGTGCCAGCAGCACGGGCCCTGAAGCTTTCTTT. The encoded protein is CASSTGPEAFF.

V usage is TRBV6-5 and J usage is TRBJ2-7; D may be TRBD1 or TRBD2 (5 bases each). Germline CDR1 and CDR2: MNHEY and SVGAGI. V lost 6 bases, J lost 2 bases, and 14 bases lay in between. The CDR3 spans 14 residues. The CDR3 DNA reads TGTGCCAGCAGCCGAGGGGCAAGACCCTACGAGCAGTACTTC. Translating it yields CASSRGARPYEQYF.

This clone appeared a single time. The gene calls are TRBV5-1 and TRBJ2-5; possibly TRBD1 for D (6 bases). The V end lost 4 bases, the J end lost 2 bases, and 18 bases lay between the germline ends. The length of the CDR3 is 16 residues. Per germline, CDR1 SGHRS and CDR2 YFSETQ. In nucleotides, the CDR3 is TGCGCCAGCAGCGCGGCCCCAGGACAGTTACAAGAGACCCAGTACTTC. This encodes CASSAAPGQLQETQYF.

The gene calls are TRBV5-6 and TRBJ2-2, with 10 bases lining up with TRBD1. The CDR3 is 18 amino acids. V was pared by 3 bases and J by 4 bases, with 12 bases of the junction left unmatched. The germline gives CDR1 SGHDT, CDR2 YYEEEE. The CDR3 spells CASSWDGTGVSGTGELFF. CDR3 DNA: TGTGCCAGCAGCTGGGATGGGACAGGGGTATCGGGCACCGGGGAGCTGTTTTTT.

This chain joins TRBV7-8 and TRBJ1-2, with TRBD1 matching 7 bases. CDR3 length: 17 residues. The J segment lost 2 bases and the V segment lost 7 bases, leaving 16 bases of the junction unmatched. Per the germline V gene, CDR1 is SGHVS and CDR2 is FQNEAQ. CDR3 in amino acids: CASTTMGQLATNYGYTF. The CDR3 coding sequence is TGTGCCAGCACCACCATGGGACAGCTAGCGACGAACTATGGCTACACCTTC.

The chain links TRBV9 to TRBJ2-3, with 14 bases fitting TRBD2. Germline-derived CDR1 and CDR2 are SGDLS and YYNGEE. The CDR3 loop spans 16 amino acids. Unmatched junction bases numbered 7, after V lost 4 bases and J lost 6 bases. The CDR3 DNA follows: TGTGCCAGCAGCTCCCGACTAGCGGGAGGGAGGGATACGCAGTATTTT. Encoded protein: CASSSRLAGGRDTQYF.

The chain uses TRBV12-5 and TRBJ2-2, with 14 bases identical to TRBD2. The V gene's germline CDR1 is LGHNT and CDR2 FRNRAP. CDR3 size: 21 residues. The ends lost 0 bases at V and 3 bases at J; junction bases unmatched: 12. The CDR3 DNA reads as TGTGCTAGTGGTTTGGTACTAGGGGGACTAGCGGGAGAGCGGGACACCGGGGAGCTGTTTTTT. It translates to CASGLVLGGLAGERDTGELFF.

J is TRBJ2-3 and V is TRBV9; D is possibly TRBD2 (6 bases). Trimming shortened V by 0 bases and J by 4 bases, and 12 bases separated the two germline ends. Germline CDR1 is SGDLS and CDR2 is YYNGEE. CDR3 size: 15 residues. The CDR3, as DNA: TGTGCCAGCAGCGTAGAAGGGCGGGACCCAGATACGCAGTATTTT. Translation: CASSVEGRDPDTQYF. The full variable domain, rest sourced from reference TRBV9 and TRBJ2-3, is DSGVTQTPKHLITATGQRVTLRCSPRSGDLSVYWYQQSLDQGLQFLIQYYNGEERAKGNILERFSAQQFPDLHSELNLSSLELGDSALYFCASSVEGRDPDTQYFGPGTRLTVL.

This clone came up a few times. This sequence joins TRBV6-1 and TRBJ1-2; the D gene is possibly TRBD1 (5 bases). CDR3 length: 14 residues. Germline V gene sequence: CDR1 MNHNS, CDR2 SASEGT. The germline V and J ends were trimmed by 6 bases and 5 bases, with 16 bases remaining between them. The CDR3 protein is CASRSWGREYGYTF. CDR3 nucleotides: TGTGCCAGCAGGTCCTGGGGGAGAGAATATGGCTACACCTTC.